The source of this T cell receptor beta chain is a study of blood T cell repertoires in COVID-19. TCRdb's table, derived via immunoSEQ multiplex PCR, lists solely in-frame clones and lacks some. Seen here are 200,000 to 250,000 clones, approximately 89% observed once, and the top ten hold roughly 3.7%. Germline V gene lookup returns CDR1 SGHRS and CDR2 YFSETQ. Trimming removed 0 bases from V and 11 bases from J, with 15 bases in between. The CDR3 runs to 14 residues. The receptor was isolated from a woman between 25 and 40 years old who had been exposed to COVID-19. J is TRBJ1-5 and V is TRBV5-1; D is unresolved. Sequenced: PBMCs or T cells enriched from blood (not recorded which). The CDR3 loop reads CASSLDGREPSQHF. The CDR3 DNA is TGCGCCAGCAGCTTGGACGGTCGGGAACCATCCCAGCATTTT.